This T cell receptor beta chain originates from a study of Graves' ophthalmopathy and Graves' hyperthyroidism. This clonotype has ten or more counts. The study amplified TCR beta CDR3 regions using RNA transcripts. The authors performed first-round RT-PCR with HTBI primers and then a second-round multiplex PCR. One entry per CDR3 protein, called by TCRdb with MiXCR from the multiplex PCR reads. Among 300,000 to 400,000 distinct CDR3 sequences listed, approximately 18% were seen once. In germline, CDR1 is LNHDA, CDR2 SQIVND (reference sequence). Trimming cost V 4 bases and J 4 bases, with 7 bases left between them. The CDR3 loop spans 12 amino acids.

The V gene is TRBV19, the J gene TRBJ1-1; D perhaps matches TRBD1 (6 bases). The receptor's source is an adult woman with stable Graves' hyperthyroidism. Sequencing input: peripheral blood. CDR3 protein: CASSSRGTEAFF. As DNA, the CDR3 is TGTGCCAGTAGTAGCAGGGGCACTGAAGCTTTCTTT.